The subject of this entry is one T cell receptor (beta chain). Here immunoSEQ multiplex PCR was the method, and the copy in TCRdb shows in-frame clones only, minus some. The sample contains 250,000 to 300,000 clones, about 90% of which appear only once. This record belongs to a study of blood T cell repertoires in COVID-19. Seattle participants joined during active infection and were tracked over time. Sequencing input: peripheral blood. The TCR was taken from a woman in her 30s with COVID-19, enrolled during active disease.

The CDR3 DNA sequence: TGCAGCGTTGAAGAGTGGCAGGGAAACACCATATATTTT. Protein: CSVEEWQGNTIYF. The V and J genes are TRBV29-1 and TRBJ1-3; D ambiguous. This CDR3 is 13 amino acids long. Trimming pared 0 bases from V and 4 bases from J, leaving 7 bases between. CDR1 and CDR2 (germline): SQVTM, ANQGSEA.